This T cell receptor beta chain was identified during a study of blood T cells in healthy people across ages. The overall study: Per two T cells, about one barcoded beta molecule was captured through template switching.

It was with a sample-barcoded 5' primer and a J-beta primer mix that a second PCR of about 7 to 12 cycles was run. TCRdb itself ran the 5' RACE reads through MiXCR, one entry per CDR3 protein. The sample shows approximately 1,000,000 distinct CDR3 sequences, less than 45% of them seen only once. The CDR3 contains 15 residues. Germline-derived CDR1 and CDR2 are SNHLY and FYNNEI. The J gene is TRBJ2-6, the V gene TRBV2; the match to TRBD1 covers 7 bases. Sequencing was performed on blood. The receptor's source is a man younger than 35 in good health. CDR3 sequence reads: CDPDRRTSGANVLTF. The DNA of the CDR3 is TGTGACCCGGACAGGCGCACTTCTGGGGCCAACGTCCTGACTTTC.